Listed below are T cell receptor beta chains from one sample, sequenced in a study of CD8+CD57+ T cells in acquired aplastic anemia. TCRdb fed the reads into MiXCR, producing one record per CDR3 protein. The sample shows some 120,000 distinct CDR3 sequences, about 48% of them seen only once. Sequences were obtained from sorted CD4+, CD8+, or CD8+CD57+ T cells (not recorded which) from PBMCs. The receptor source for this set is a human donor in good health, serving as a control. The CDR3 runs from the conserved cysteine through the conserved F or W. The order of the fields is J gene, D gene, V gene, clone size, CDR3 protein, CDR3 DNA. A D gene is named only where the DNA matches it firmly. Where a row states a size, it is once, few, many or the class of an expanded clone; other rows omit it.

TRBJ2-3 TRBD2 TRBV24-1 . CATGLGTDTQYF TGTGCCACGGGACTAGGGACAGATACGCAGTATTTT
TRBJ2-7 TRBD1 TRBV10-3 . CAIMGGTGSSYEQYF TGTGCCATCATGGGCGGGACAGGGAGCTCCTACGAGCAGTACTTC
TRBJ1-4 . TRBV25-1 . CASNNQGINEKLFF TGTGCCAGCAACAACCAGGGGATTAATGAAAAACTGTTTTTT
TRBJ2-7 . TRBV24-1 . CASSGGANEQYF TGTGCCAGCAGTGGGGGGGCGAACGAGCAGTACTTC
TRBJ1-4 . TRBV10-2 once CASSVNPQGEKLFF TGCGCCAGCAGTGTAAATCCGCAGGGGGAAAAACTGTTTTTT
TRBJ2-7 . TRBV10-2 . CASSGRGSLSGYEQYF TGCGCCAGCAGTGGAAGGGGAAGTCTTTCTGGGTACGAGCAGTACTTC
TRBJ2-7 . TRBV24-1 . CATSDSLLGPNAEQYF TGTGCCACCAGTGATTCCCTCCTGGGCCCAAACGCCGAGCAGTACTTC
TRBJ1-2 . TRBV10-3 many CAISQDSEYGYTF TGTGCCATCAGCCAAGACAGTGAATATGGCTACACCTTC
TRBJ2-1 TRBD2 TRBV25-1 . CASSEGGAYNEQFF TGTGCCAGCAGTGAAGGGGGGGCCTACAATGAGCAGTTCTTC
TRBJ2-1 TRBD1 TRBV20-1 many CSARALGQGAFNEQFF TGCAGTGCCAGGGCCCTTGGACAGGGGGCGTTCAATGAGCAGTTCTTC
TRBJ2-7 . TRBV7-9 . CASSLIPNYEQYF TGTGCCAGCAGCTTAATTCCCAACTACGAGCAGTACTTC
TRBJ2-2 TRBD1 TRBV19 . CASSRQGAEYTGELFF TGTGCCAGTAGTAGACAGGGGGCCGAGTACACCGGGGAGCTGTTTTTT
TRBJ2-7 TRBD1 TRBV5-6 many CASSLLDRDSYEQYF TGTGCCAGCAGCTTGCTGGACAGGGATTCCTACGAGCAGTACTTC
TRBJ2-7 . TRBV20-1 . CSAPPAEGIRTYERYF TGCAGTGCTCCCCCGGCGGAGGGGATAAGGACCTACGAGCGGTACTTC
TRBJ2-1 . TRBV15 . CATSRDGGNNEQFF TGTGCCACCAGCAGAGATGGGGGGAATAATGAGCAGTTCTTC
TRBJ1-1 . TRBV6-2/TRBV6-3 many CASSGSGAPNTEAFF TGTGCCAGCAGTGGTTCAGGGGCGCCCAACACTGAAGCTTTCTTT
TRBJ2-3 TRBD2 TRBV13 . CASSLTSGGSDTQYF TGTGCCAGCAGCTTAACTAGCGGGGGATCAGATACGCAGTATTTT
TRBJ2-1 . TRBV20-1 many CSARLQSLSSGGNIQFF TGCAGTGCTCGGCTACAGTCCCTCTCTTCCGGGGGAAACATCCAGTTCTTC
TRBJ2-1 TRBD1 TRBV3-1 . CASSQGVSLGGYRNEQFF TGTGCCAGCAGCCAAGGCGTCTCTCTAGGGGGCTATCGGAATGAGCAGTTCTTC
TRBJ1-2 TRBD1 TRBV4-1 . CASSQEGTGGYTF TGCGCCAGCAGCCAAGAGGGGACAGGGGGCTACACCTTC
TRBJ2-2 TRBD1 TRBV4-3 . CASSVPDRGWTGELFF TGCGCCAGCAGCGTCCCGGACAGGGGTTGGACCGGGGAGCTGTTTTTT
TRBJ1-3 . TRBV11-2 . CASSPRSSSGNTIYF TGTGCCAGCAGCCCCCGGTCCTCCTCTGGAAACACCATATATTTT
TRBJ1-3 TRBD1 TRBV5-5 many CASSFGQGERGNTIYF TGTGCCAGCAGCTTCGGACAGGGTGAAAGGGGAAACACCATATATTTT
TRBJ2-1 TRBD1 TRBV29-1 . CSVGTGGGNEQFF TGCAGCGTAGGGACAGGGGGAGGCAATGAGCAGTTCTTC
TRBJ2-1 TRBD2 TRBV7-9 few CASSLGLAGINEQFF TGTGCCAGCAGCTTGGGACTAGCGGGGATCAATGAGCAGTTCTTC
TRBJ1-3 . TRBV2 . CASSEAPGSGNTIYF TGTGCCAGCAGTGAAGCGCCAGGATCTGGAAACACCATATATTTT
TRBJ2-3 TRBD2 TRBV5-1 many CASSQTSGSMAGSQYF TGCGCCAGCAGCCAGACTAGCGGCTCAATGGCGGGATCGCAGTATTTT
TRBJ2-6 TRBD1 TRBV10-3 . CAISESSGGNVLTF TGTGCCATTAGTGAGTCGTCAGGGGGCAACGTCCTGACTTTC
TRBJ2-1 TRBD1 TRBV7-2 many CASSLVPQGNEQFF TGTGCCAGCAGCTTAGTTCCACAGGGGAATGAGCAGTTCTTC
TRBJ1-1 . TRBV6-1 . CAGEGVTNTEAFF TGTGCAGGAGAGGGGGTTACGAACACTGAAGCTTTCTTT
TRBJ1-2 . TRBV29-1 . CSSWGDSGYTF TGCAGCTCATGGGGAGATAGCGGCTACACCTTC
TRBJ2-3 TRBD2 TRBV7-7 . CASPGGGSGGAADTQYF TGTGCCAGCCCGGGAGGTGGTAGCGGGGGGGCCGCGGATACGCAGTATTTT
TRBJ2-3 . TRBV20-1 few CSAQGFGTRTDTQYF TGCAGTGCTCAAGGTTTCGGGACTCGCACAGATACGCAGTATTTT
TRBJ2-7 TRBD2 TRBV20-1 . CSAALAGGFKQYF TGCAGTGCCGCCCTAGCGGGGGGGTTCAAGCAGTACTTC
TRBJ1-4 . TRBV20-1 many CSAINREKLFF TGCAGTGCTATAAACAGAGAAAAACTGTTTTTT
TRBJ2-5 . TRBV11-3 . CASSHLASGSETQYF TGTGCCAGCAGCCACCTAGCTTCAGGGTCGGAGACCCAGTACTTC
TRBJ1-1 . TRBV12-3/TRBV12-4 many CASSFGHSNTEAFF TGTGCCAGCAGTTTTGGGCATTCTAACACTGAAGCTTTCTTT
TRBJ1-4 TRBD1 TRBV29-1 many CSVGAEGARGEKLFF TGCAGCGTTGGGGCCGAGGGGGCGAGGGGGGAGAAACTGTTTTTT
TRBJ1-2 TRBD1 TRBV7-9 many CASSALTGIGGYTF TGTGCCAGCAGCGCCTTGACAGGGATAGGTGGCTACACCTTC
TRBJ2-7 . TRBV24-1 . CATSPGRGTDEQYF TGTGCCACCAGTCCCGGGCGGGGTACCGACGAGCAGTACTTC
TRBJ1-1 . TRBV11-2 many CASSPGWGMNTEAFF TGTGCCAGCAGCCCAGGTTGGGGTATGAACACTGAAGCTTTCTTT
TRBJ2-5 . TRBV7-8 many CASSLARASSETQYF TGTGCCAGCAGCTTAGCGCGTGCTAGTTCGGAGACCCAGTACTTC
TRBJ1-6 TRBD1 TRBV7-2 medium-sized CASGQGGGSPLHF TGTGCCAGCGGACAGGGGGGCGGTTCACCCCTCCACTTT
TRBJ1-1 . TRBV29-1 . CSVRQLGTEAFF TGCAGCGTAAGGCAACTTGGGACTGAAGCTTTCTTT